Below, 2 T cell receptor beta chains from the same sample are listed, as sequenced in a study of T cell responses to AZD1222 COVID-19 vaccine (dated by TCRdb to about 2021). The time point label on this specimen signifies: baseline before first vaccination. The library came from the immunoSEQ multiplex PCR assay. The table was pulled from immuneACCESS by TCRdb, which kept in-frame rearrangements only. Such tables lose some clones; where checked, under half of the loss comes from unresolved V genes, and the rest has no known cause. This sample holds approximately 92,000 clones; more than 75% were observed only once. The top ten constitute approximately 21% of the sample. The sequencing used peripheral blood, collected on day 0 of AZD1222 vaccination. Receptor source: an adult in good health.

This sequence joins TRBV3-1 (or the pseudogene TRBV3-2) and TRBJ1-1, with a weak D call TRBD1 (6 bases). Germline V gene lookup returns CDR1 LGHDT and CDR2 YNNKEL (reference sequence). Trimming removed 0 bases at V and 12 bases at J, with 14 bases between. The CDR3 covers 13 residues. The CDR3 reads CASSQERGRGTFF. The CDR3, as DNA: TGTGCCAGCAGCCAAGAACGGGGCAGGGGAACTTTCTTT.

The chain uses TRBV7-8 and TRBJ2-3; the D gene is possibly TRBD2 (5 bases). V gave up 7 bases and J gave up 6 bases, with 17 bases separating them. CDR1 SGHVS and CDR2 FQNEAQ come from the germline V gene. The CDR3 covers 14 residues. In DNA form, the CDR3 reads TGTGCCAGCATGGGGAGTCGTACCCCCGATACGCAGTATTTT. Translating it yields CASMGSRTPDTQYF.